This TCR beta chain was obtained from a study of cytomegalovirus exposure and HLA in healthy donors. Trimming took 4 bases from V and 4 from J; bases not matched to a gene: 9. The CDR3 runs 16 residues. Germline CDR1 reads SGHNT; CDR2 reads YYREEE (reference sequence). It was the approximately 120-subject validation cohort, separate from the roughly 700-subject first cohort, to which the donors belonged. Libraries were prepared by immunoSEQ multiplex PCR; TCRdb keeps only in-frame clonotypes and omits some of them. The data hold 150,000 to 200,000 clones, with roughly 80% observed a single time. This chain joins TRBV5-4 and TRBJ2-1; TRBD2 matches at 9 bases. The sample taken for sequencing was PBMCs. The clonotype was recovered from a man younger than 30 in good health and CMV-seropositive. This CDR3 is CASSGRGSGGYNEQFF. The CDR3 nucleotides are TGTGCCAGCAGCGGTCGGGGTAGCGGGGGTTACAATGAGCAGTTCTTC. The variable domain in full, completed from reference TRBV5-4 and TRBJ2-1, reads ETGVTQSPTHLIKTRGQQVTLRCSSQSGHNTVSWYQQALGQGPQFIFQYYREEENGRGNFPPRFSGLQFPNYSSELNVNALELDDSALYLCASSGRGSGGYNEQFFGPGTRLTVL.